This TCR beta chain was identified in a study of shared clonotypes between healthy human individuals. General observations from the study: A reduction in generation probabilities was seen for non-shared clonotypes relative to those shared by all four donors. Naive CD4 clonotypes overlapped across several donors at about 5%.

Germline lookup yields CDR1 MNHNS and CDR2 SASEGT. V lost 1 base, J lost 5 bases, and 11 bases lay in between. The CDR3 is 15 amino acids. As concerns this clone: The antigen is not known.

Data came from immunoSEQ multiplex PCR; TCRdb stores just in-frame clones and leaves some out. The data show some 2,500,000 clones, 85% to 95% seen once. The sample was naive CD4+ T cells from PBMCs. This sample's subset: CD45RA+ positively selected. This clonotype was obtained from a man between 18 and 29 years old in good health. Some clones in this sample may be carry-over from other donors' samples. The rearrangement uses TRBV6-1 and TRBJ2-2; D is undetermined. The CDR3 nucleotides read TGTGCCAGCAGTGAAGATTTGGGCCGGACCGGGGAGCTGTTTTTT. Amino acids: CASSEDLGRTGELFF.